Below, 3 T cell receptor beta chains from the same sample are listed, as sequenced in a study of graft-versus-host responses after intestinal transplantation. Only in-frame clones appear in the TCRdb table, and some are missing; sequencing was by immunoSEQ multiplex PCR. The repertoire holds more than 90,000 clones, with about 92% as singletons. These receptors have no known antigen. Sample: unstimulated CD8+ T cells sorted from spleen or lymph node cells, taken before transplant. The receptors stem from a human donor who was the organ donor for an intestinal transplant.

The rearrangement links TRBV11-1 to TRBJ2-3; a possible D gene is TRBD1 (5 bases). The CDR3 contains 14 residues. V was shortened by 7 bases and J by 4 bases, with 15 bases between the two germline ends. Per germline, CDR1 SGHAT and CDR2 FQDESV (reference sequence). CDR3 protein: CASTPGPRADTQYF. CDR3 coding DNA: TGTGCCAGCACCCCTGGGCCCAGGGCAGATACGCAGTATTTT.

The J gene is TRBJ2-2, the V gene TRBV10-2, with TRBD2 matching over 7 bases. This CDR3 is built from 15 residues. CDR1 is WSHSY, CDR2 SAAADI, per germline. J gave up 4 bases and V 5 bases, and 7 bases lay outside the gene matches. CDR3 amino acids: CASSITSEGTGELFF. CDR3 DNA: TGCGCCAGCAGTATCACTAGCGAGGGCACCGGGGAGCTGTTTTTT.

The chain couples TRBV4-1 to TRBJ1-6; D is possibly TRBD1 (5 bases). CDR1 is MGHRA and CDR2 is YSYEKL in the germline V gene. The CDR3 has 16 residues. The V end lost 1 base, the J end lost 0 bases, and 7 bases lay between the germline ends. CDR3 coding DNA: TGCGCCAGCAGCCAAGTAGGGACCTCCTATAATTCACCCCTCCACTTT. Amino acids: CASSQVGTSYNSPLHF.